The rows below give T cell receptor beta chains drawn from one sample of a study of shared clonotypes between healthy human individuals. Sequencing used immunoSEQ multiplex PCR; TCRdb keeps in-frame clones, though not all of them. The repertoire has a few hundred thousand clones, 70% to 75% of them found once; the top ten carry about 10%. Sequences were obtained from memory CD4+ T cells sorted from blood. These receptors all stem from a man younger than 40 in good health. The CDR3 runs from the conserved cysteine through the conserved F or W. A D gene is named only where the DNA matches it firmly. Only part of the rows carry a size: once, few, many, or a class if the clone is expanded.

>.|.|14|TRBV30|TRBJ1-3
TGTGCCTGTGATCGTGGGACTTCTGGAAACACCATATATTTT
CACDRGTSGNTIYF
>.|.|16|TRBV5-5|TRBJ1-3
TGTGCCAGCAGCTTGGGACAGCAAGGTCCTGGAAACACCATATATTTT
CASSLGQQGPGNTIYF
>.|few|14|TRBV11-1|TRBJ1-1
TGTGCCAGCAGGCGAAGTTCCCTCGACACTGAAGCTTTCTTT
CASRRSSLDTEAFF
>.|.|13|TRBV30|TRBJ2-7
TGTGCCTGGAGCCCGATCATAGGTGACGAGCAGTACTTC
CAWSPIIGDEQYF
>.|.|16|TRBV25-1|TRBJ2-7
TGTGCCAGCAGTGAATTGGGACACCACTTCACCTACGAGCAGTACTTC
CASSELGHHFTYEQYF
>.|.|13|TRBV5-1|TRBJ2-5
TGCGCCAGCAGCTTCAGGGGGGGAGAGACCCAGTACTTC
CASSFRGGETQYF
>.|once|14|TRBV5-4|TRBJ2-5
TGTGCCAGCAGCTTGACAGGGTCTGGGGAGACCCAGTACTTC
CASSLTGSGETQYF
>.|many|12|TRBV14|TRBJ2-7
TGTGCCAGCAGCCCCCGGACGTACGAGCAGTACTTC
CASSPRTYEQYF
>.|once|11|TRBV7-2|TRBJ2-7
TGTGCCAGCAGCAACTCCTACGAGCAGTACTTC
CASSNSYEQYF
>.|.|14|TRBV5-4|TRBJ2-1
TGTGCCAGCAAGCCAGACAAGCTCTACAATGAGCAGTTCTTC
CASKPDKLYNEQFF
>.|once|15|TRBV5-4|TRBJ2-5
TGTGCCAGCAGCTTGTCGTCGCGTCGGGAAGAGACCCAGTACTTC
CASSLSSRREETQYF
>.|.|13|TRBV5-4|TRBJ2-7
TGTGCCAGCAGCACAGGACAGTGGGACGAGCAGTACTTC
CASSTGQWDEQYF
>.|.|14|TRBV29-1|TRBJ1-2
TGCAGCGGGGGGAGGGTGAATTCTAACTATGGCTACACCTTC
CSGGRVNSNYGYTF
>.|.|11|TRBV7-9|TRBJ2-2
TGTGCCAGCAGCCATGCCGGGGAGCTGTTTTTT
CASSHAGELFF
>.|.|13|TRBV18|TRBJ2-3
TGTGCCAGCTCGCCCTTCCGGGGGGATACGCAGTATTTT
CASSPFRGDTQYF
>.|.|12|TRBV30|TRBJ1-1
TGTGCCTGGAGTGTCCTTCCCGGGTGGGCTTTCTTT
CAWSVLPGWAFF
>TRBD1|.|14|TRBV5-1|TRBJ1-2
TGCGCCAGCAGCTTTGCTACCAGGGGGGAAGGCTACACCTTC
CASSFATRGEGYTF
>.|once|16|TRBV19|TRBJ2-6
TGTGCCAGTAGTCTCCCCAGGGGACCTGGGGCCAACGTCCTGACTTTC
CASSLPRGPGANVLTF
>TRBD1|.|13|TRBV19|TRBJ1-5
TGTGCCAGTAGTGACAGGGGTTATCAGCCCCAGCATTTT
CASSDRGYQPQHF
>.|.|19|TRBV7-9|TRBJ2-5
TGTGCCAGCAGCCTCCTGCATGGGGTAAATAGCGGACTCCAAGAGACCCAGTACTTC
CASSLLHGVNSGLQETQYF
>TRBD1|.|15|TRBV19|TRBJ1-4
TGTGCCAGTAGGAATCAGGGGGACTTCAATGAAAAACTGTTTTTT
CASRNQGDFNEKLFF
>.|many|15|TRBV11-2|TRBJ2-3
TGTGCCAGCAGCCAGTGGACCAGACGCACAGATACGCAGTATTTT
CASSQWTRRTDTQYF
>.|many|15|TRBV27|TRBJ2-7
TGTGCCAGCACTAGAATGGGGGCAGGGACCTACGAGCAGTACTTC
CASTRMGAGTYEQYF
>TRBD1|.|14|TRBV11-1|TRBJ1-2
TGTGCCAGCAGCACCGGGACAGGGGCGTATGGCTACACCTTC
CASSTGTGAYGYTF
>.|.|16|TRBV14|TRBJ1-1
TGTGCCAGCAGCCCCCTTTCGGGTTTTGAGAACACTGAAGCTTTCTTT
CASSPLSGFENTEAFF
>.|.|15|TRBV18|TRBJ2-7
TGTGCCAGCTCACCATCGGAGGGCCAGTTCTACGAGCAGTACTTC
CASSPSEGQFYEQYF
>TRBD1|.|13|TRBV6-1|TRBJ2-1
TGTGCCGGCAGGACAGGGGGCAGAAATGAGCAGTTCTTC
CAGRTGGRNEQFF
>.|.|13|TRBV6-1|TRBJ2-1
TGTGCCAGCAGGTGGGCCCCGGACAATGAGCAGTTCTTC
CASRWAPDNEQFF
>.|.|14|TRBV7-9|TRBJ2-3
TGTGCCAGCAGCTTAGATATCGCCACAGATACGCAGTATTTT
CASSLDIATDTQYF
>.|.|17|TRBV18|TRBJ1-3
TGTGCCAGCTCCCCGAGGGGGACACCGGGCTCTGGAAACACCATATATTTT
CASSPRGTPGSGNTIYF
>.|.|17|TRBV7-2|TRBJ2-7
TGTGCCAGCAGCTTAGCTCCGGGACATTCTACAACCTACGAGCAGTACTTC
CASSLAPGHSTTYEQYF
>.|.|14|TRBV10-3|TRBJ2-6
TGTGCCATCAGTAGCCAAAGTCGGGCCAACGTCCTGACTTTC
CAISSQSRANVLTF
>.|.|15|TRBV5-4|TRBJ2-2
TGTGCCAGCAGCTTGCCCGGGGTAAACACCGGGGAGCTGTTTTTT
CASSLPGVNTGELFF
>.|few|13|TRBV2|TRBJ2-3
TGTGCCAGCAGCGTAGACCTAGGAGATACGCAGTATTTT
CASSVDLGDTQYF
>.|.|13|TRBV7-9|TRBJ1-1
TGTGCCAGCAGCTTAGGGGGGACACTGGAAGCTTTCTTT
CASSLGGTLEAFF
>.|few|15|TRBV7-6|TRBJ1-6
TGTGCCAGCAGCTTCGCCGGGACACCGAATTCACCCCTCCACTTT
CASSFAGTPNSPLHF
>.|.|15|TRBV4-1|TRBJ1-1
TGCGCCAGCAGCCAACCTCGCAGGGGGAACACTGAAGCTTTCTTT
CASSQPRRGNTEAFF
>TRBD1|many|14|TRBV10-3|TRBJ1-2
TGTGCCATCGGAACCGGGACAGGGTATAATGGCTACACCTTC
CAIGTGTGYNGYTF
>.|.|15|TRBV28|TRBJ2-1
TGTGCCAGCAGTTGGACAGTTAGCTCCTACAATGAGCAGTTCTTC
CASSWTVSSYNEQFF